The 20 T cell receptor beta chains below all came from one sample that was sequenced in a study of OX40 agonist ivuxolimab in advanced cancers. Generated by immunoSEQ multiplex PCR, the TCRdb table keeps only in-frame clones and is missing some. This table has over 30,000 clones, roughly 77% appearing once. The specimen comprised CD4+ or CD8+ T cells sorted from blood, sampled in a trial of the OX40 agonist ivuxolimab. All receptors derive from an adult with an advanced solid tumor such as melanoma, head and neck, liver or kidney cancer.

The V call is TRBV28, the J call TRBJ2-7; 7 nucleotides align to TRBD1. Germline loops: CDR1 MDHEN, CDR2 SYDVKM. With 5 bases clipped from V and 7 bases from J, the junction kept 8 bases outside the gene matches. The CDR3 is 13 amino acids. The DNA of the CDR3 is TGTGCCAGCAGTCGCTCACAGGGGCGGGAGCAGTACTTC. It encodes CASSRSQGREQYF.

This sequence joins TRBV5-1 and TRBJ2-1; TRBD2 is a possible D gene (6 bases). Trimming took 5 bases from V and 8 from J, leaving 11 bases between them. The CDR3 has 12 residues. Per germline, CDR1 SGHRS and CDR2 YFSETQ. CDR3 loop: CASSFPGDEQFF. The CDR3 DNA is TGCGCCAGCAGTTTCCCGGGGGATGAGCAGTTCTTC.

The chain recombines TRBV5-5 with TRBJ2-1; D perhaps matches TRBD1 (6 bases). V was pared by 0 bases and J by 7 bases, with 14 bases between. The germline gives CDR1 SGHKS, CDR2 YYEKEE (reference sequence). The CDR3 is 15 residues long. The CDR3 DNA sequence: TGTGCCAGCAGCTTGGTGCAGGGCGGACAGAATGAGCAGTTCTTC. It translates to CASSLVQGGQNEQFF. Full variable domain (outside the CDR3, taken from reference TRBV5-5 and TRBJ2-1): DAGVTQSPTHLIKTRGQQVTLRCSPISGHKSVSWYQQVLGQGPQFIFQYYEKEERGRGNFPDRFSARQFPNYSSELNVNALLLGDSALYLCASSLVQGGQNEQFFGPGTRLTVL.

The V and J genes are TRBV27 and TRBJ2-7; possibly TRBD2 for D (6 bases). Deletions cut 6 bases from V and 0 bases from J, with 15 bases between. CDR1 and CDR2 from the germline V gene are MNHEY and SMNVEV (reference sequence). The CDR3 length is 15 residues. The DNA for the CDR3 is TGTGCCAGCAGCCCTCTGGCGGGGTACTCCTACGAGCAGTACTTC. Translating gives CASSPLAGYSYEQYF.

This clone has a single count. The CDR3 DNA sequence: TGTGCCAGCAGTAGGGCAGGGGGGGGAAACATTCAGTACTTC. Its translation: CASSRAGGGNIQYF. This chain links TRBV28 with TRBJ2-4, with D perhaps TRBD1 or TRBD2 (7 bases each). The CDR3 is 14 residues long. Germline CDR1 and CDR2: MDHEN and SYDVKM. Trimming left V 5 bases short and J 6 bases short, with 14 bases between.

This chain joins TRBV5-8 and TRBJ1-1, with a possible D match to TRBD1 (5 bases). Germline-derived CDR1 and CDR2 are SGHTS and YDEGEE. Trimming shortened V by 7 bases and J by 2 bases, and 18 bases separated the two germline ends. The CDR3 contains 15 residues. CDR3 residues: CASCRGLNSNTEAFF. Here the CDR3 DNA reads TGTGCCAGCTGCCGGGGCCTCAACTCAAACACTGAAGCTTTCTTT.

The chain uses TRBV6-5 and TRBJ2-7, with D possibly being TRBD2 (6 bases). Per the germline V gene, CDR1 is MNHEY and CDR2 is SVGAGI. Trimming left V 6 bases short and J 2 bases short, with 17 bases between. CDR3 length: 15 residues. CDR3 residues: CASRDLSGGPYEQYF. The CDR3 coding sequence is TGTGCCAGCAGAGATCTTAGCGGCGGACCCTACGAGCAGTACTTC.

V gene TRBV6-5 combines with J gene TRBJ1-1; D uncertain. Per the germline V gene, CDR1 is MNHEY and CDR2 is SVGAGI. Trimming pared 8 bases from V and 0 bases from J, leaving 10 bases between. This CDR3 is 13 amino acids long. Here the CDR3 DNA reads TGTGCCAGCGTAGGTAGGATGAACACTGAAGCTTTCTTT. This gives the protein CASVGRMNTEAFF.

CDR3 sequence: CASSPYIREGEQYF. For the CDR3, the DNA is TGTGCCAGCAGCCCCTATATTCGGGAGGGGGAGCAGTACTTC. This chain links TRBV4-2 with TRBJ2-7; TRBD2 aligns across 8 bases. CDR1 and CDR2 (germline): LGHNA, YNFKEQ. CDR3 length: 14 residues. V lost 4 bases, J lost 7 bases, and 9 bases stayed unmatched.

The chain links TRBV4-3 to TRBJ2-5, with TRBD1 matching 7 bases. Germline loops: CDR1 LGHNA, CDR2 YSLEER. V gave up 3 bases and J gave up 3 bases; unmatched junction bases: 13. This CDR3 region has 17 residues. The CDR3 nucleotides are TGCGCCAGCAGCCAGGGTAGGGGAGACAGGGCGAAAGAGACCCAGTACTTC. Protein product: CASSQGRGDRAKETQYF.

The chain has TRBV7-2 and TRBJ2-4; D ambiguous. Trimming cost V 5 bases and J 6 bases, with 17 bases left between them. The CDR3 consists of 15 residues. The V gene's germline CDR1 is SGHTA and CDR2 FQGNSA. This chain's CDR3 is CASSPDSQVRNIQYF. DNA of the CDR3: TGTGCCAGCAGCCCGGATTCCCAGGTCAGAAACATTCAGTACTTC.

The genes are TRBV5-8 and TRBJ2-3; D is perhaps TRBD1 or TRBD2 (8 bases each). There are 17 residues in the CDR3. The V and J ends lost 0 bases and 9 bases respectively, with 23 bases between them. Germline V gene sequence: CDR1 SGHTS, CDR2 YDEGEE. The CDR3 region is CASSLGTGNFGGETQYF. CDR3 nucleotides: TGTGCCAGCAGCTTGGGGACAGGGAATTTCGGGGGGGAGACGCAGTATTTT.

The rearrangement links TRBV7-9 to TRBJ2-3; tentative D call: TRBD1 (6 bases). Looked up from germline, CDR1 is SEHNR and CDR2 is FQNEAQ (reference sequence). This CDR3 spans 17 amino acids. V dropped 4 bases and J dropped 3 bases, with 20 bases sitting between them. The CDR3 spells CASSSYLGTPRTDTQYF. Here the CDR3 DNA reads TGTGCCAGCAGCTCCTACCTCGGGACACCTCGAACAGATACGCAGTATTTT.

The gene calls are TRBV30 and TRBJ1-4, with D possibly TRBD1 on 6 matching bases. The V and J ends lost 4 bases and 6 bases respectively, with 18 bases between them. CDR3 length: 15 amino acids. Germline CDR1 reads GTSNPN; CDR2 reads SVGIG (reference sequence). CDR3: CAWNGIGGADEKLFF. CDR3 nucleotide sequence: TGTGCCTGGAACGGCATTGGGGGGGCAGATGAAAAACTGTTTTTT.

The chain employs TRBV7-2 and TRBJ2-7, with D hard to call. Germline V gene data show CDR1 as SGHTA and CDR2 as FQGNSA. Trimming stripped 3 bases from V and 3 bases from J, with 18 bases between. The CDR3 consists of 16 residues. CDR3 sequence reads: CASSLGLGPPGYEQYF. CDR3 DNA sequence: TGTGCCAGCAGCTTGGGTCTCGGACCACCGGGCTACGAGCAGTACTTC.

The DNA for the CDR3 is TGTGCCAGCAGCTACAAGCGGGAGGGCCGACATGAGCAGTTCTTC. Its protein product is CASSYKREGRHEQFF. V gene TRBV11-3 combines with J gene TRBJ2-1; 10 nucleotides line up with TRBD2. V gave up 4 bases and J gave up 8 bases; unmatched junction bases: 8. The germline V gene encodes CDR1 SGHNT and CDR2 YENEEA. This CDR3 is 15 amino acids long.

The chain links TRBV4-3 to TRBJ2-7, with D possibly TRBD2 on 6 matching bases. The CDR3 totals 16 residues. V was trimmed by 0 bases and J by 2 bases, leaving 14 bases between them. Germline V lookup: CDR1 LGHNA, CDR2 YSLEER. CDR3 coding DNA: TGCGCCAGCAGCCAAGAGTTTCGGGGGACGACCTACGAGCAGTACTTC. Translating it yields CASSQEFRGTTYEQYF.

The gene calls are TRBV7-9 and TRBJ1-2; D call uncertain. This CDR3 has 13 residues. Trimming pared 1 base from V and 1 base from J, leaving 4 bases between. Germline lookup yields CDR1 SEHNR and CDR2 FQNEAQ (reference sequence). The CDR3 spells CASSLDVNYGYTF. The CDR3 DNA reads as TGTGCCAGCAGCTTAGATGTTAACTATGGCTACACCTTC. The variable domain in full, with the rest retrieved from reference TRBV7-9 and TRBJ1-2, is DTGVSQNPRHKITKRGQNVTFRCDPISEHNRLYWYRQTLGQGPEFLTYFQNEAQLEKSRLLSDRFSAERPKGSFSTLEIQRTEQGDSAMYLCASSLDVNYGYTFGSGTRLTVV.

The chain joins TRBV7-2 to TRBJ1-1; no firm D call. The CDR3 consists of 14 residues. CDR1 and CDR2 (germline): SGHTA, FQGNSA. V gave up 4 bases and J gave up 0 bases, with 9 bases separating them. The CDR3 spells CASSSGRMNTEAFF. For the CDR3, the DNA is TGTGCCAGCAGCTCAGGTAGGATGAACACTGAAGCTTTCTTT.

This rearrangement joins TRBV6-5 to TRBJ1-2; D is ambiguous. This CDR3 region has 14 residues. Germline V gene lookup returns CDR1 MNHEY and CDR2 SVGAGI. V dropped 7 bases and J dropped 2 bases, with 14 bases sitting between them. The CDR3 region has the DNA TGTGCCAGCATGAGCCGGCACCTCAACTATGGCTACACCTTC. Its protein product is CASMSRHLNYGYTF.